Each of the 22 T cell receptor beta chains below was sequenced from the same sample in a study of T-cell reconstitution after alpha-beta-depleted transplantation in children. A TCRbeta library incorporating unique molecular identifiers was prepared. TCRdb re-called the PCR reads with MiXCR, one entry per CDR3 protein. In the table there are under 250,000 distinct CDR3 sequences, roughly 15% of which are singletons. The specimen was PBMCs, mostly from graft donor cells, collected 360 days after TCRalphabeta/CD19-depleted stem cell transplant. The receptor source for this set is a male patient between 2 and 10 years old who had a stem cell transplant for acute lymphoblastic leukemia, so the T cells may come from the graft donor.

CDR3 protein: CASKWGTENTEAFF. CDR3 nucleotides: TGTGCCAGCAAATGGGGGACAGAGAACACTGAAGCTTTCTTT. The chain links TRBV6-1 to TRBJ1-1; 7 bases map to TRBD1. V gave up 7 bases and J gave up 1 base; unmatched junction bases: 6. The CDR3 runs to 14 residues. The germline CDR1 and CDR2 sequences are MNHNS and SASEGT.

The chain couples TRBV27 to TRBJ2-1; 7 positions match TRBD1. J lost 8 bases, V lost 7 bases, and 5 bases had no gene match. The CDR3 loop spans 12 amino acids. Germline CDR1 reads MNHEY; CDR2 reads SMNVEV (reference sequence). The CDR3 here is CASMPDRDEQFF. The CDR3, as DNA: TGTGCCAGCATGCCCGACAGGGATGAGCAGTTCTTC.

This clonotype was seen a single time. The rearrangement links TRBV6-5 to TRBJ2-2, with TRBD1 matching 9 bases. CDR3 size: 15 residues. The germline V gene has CDR1 MNHEY and CDR2 SVGAGI. Losses at the gene ends were 4 bases for V and 8 bases for J; bases not matched to a gene: 8. The CDR3 region is CASSSPDRGAGELFF. The CDR3 DNA is TGTGCCAGCAGTTCCCCGGACAGGGGCGCGGGGGAGCTGTTTTTT.

The V gene is TRBV12-3 or TRBV12-4, the J gene TRBJ2-7, with 10 bases identical to TRBD2. This CDR3 is 14 amino acids long. V dropped 6 bases and J dropped 7; count of bases not matched to a gene: 9. This chain's CDR3 is CASSFLAGAGEQYF. The CDR3 DNA is TGTGCCAGCAGCTTCCTAGCGGGGGCGGGGGAGCAGTACTTC.

The chain uses TRBV14 and TRBJ1-2; TRBD1 might be the D (5 bases). In germline, CDR1 is SGHDN, CDR2 FVKESK. The CDR3 totals 13 residues. Deletions cut 6 bases from V and 3 bases from J, with 11 bases between. CDR3 sequence: CASRNDRDYGYTF. The CDR3 nucleotides are TGTGCCAGCAGAAACGACAGAGACTATGGCTACACCTTC.

This clonotype was found many times. The J gene is TRBJ2-7, the V gene TRBV14, with D possibly matching TRBD1 (6 bases). Trimming pared 4 bases from V and 5 bases from J, leaving 9 bases between. Germline values: CDR1 SGHDN, CDR2 FVKESK. The CDR3 is 12 amino acids. This CDR3 reads CASSPQGDEQYF. The CDR3 region has the DNA TGTGCCAGCAGCCCACAGGGTGACGAGCAGTACTTC.

The chain recombines TRBV28 with TRBJ1-5; possibly TRBD1 for D (6 bases). In germline, CDR1 is MDHEN, CDR2 SYDVKM. The CDR3 covers 15 residues. V was shortened by 10 bases and J by 6 bases, with 22 bases between the two germline ends. The CDR3 bases are TGTGCCACCCGGGGGGCGAGGGGTTTGGCTCAGCCCCAGCATTTT. This sequence encodes CATRGARGLAQPQHF.

V and J are TRBV9 and TRBJ2-7; the D gene is possibly TRBD1 (6 bases). The CDR3 totals 17 residues. The V gene's germline CDR1 is SGDLS and CDR2 YYNGEE. The V end was cut by 3 bases, the J end by 0 bases, with 19 bases between. The DNA for the CDR3 is TGTGCCAGCAGCGCTCGATCCGGGACACCTCTCTCCTACGAGCAGTACTTC. It specifies CASSARSGTPLSYEQYF.

This clonotype has only a few counts. The chain links TRBV5-1 to TRBJ2-7; TRBD1 aligns across 9 bases. J lost 8 bases, V lost 7 bases, and 7 bases had no gene match. Germline V CDR1 and CDR2: SGHRS, YFSETQ. The CDR3 extends over 12 amino acids. The CDR3 DNA follows: TGCGCCAGCCTCCGGACAGGGGAGAAGCAGTACTTC. Translating gives CASLRTGEKQYF.

The sample holds a few counts of this clonotype. The chain combines TRBV5-1 with TRBJ1-1; D possibly corresponds to TRBD1 (5 bases). In germline, CDR1 is SGHRS, CDR2 YFSETQ. This CDR3 contains 15 residues. Trimming removed 0 bases from V and 3 bases from J, with 12 bases in between. CDR3 protein: CASSLDPGTDTEAFF. CDR3 nucleotide sequence: TGCGCCAGCAGCTTGGATCCAGGGACGGACACTGAAGCTTTCTTT.

This clonotype was observed a few times. V usage is TRBV7-2 and J usage is TRBJ2-1, with 12 bases lining up with TRBD2. Per germline, CDR1 SGHTA and CDR2 FQGNSA. This CDR3 is 16 amino acids long. Trimming removed 1 base from V and 5 bases from J; junction bases left unmatched: 3. This CDR3 is CASSLVTSGGHNEQFF. CDR3 in DNA: TGTGCCAGCAGCTTAGTGACTAGCGGGGGACACAATGAGCAGTTCTTC.

This clonotype showed up just a few times. This chain joins TRBV5-1 and TRBJ1-2, with D unresolved. CDR3 size: 13 residues. Looked up from germline, CDR1 is SGHRS and CDR2 is YFSETQ. Trimming left V 0 bases short and J 8 bases short, with 11 bases between. The CDR3 DNA sequence: TGCGCCAGCAGCTTGGACCGATTAGGAGGCTACACCTTC. This sequence encodes CASSLDRLGGYTF. Combining the CDR3 with reference TRBV5-1 and TRBJ1-2 gives the whole variable domain KAGVTQTPRYLIKTRGQQVTLSCSPISGHRSVSWYQQTPGQGLQFLFEYFSETQRNKGNFPGRFSGRQFSNSRSEMNVSTLELGDSALYLCASSLDRLGGYTFGSGTRLTVV.

This sequence joins TRBV11-2 and TRBJ2-7; a weak D match, TRBD2 (5 bases). Germline V CDR1 and CDR2: SGHAT, FQNNGV. The CDR3 has 14 amino acids. V lost 0 bases, J lost 1 base, and 7 bases lay in between. The CDR3 loop is CASSLERVSYEQYF. The CDR3, as DNA: TGTGCCAGCAGCTTAGAGAGGGTTTCCTACGAGCAGTACTTC.

The J gene is TRBJ2-7, the V gene TRBV5-5; the D is unclear. V gave up 0 bases and J gave up 6 bases, with 7 bases separating them. This CDR3 is built from 12 residues. Germline CDR1 and CDR2: SGHKS and YYEKEE (reference sequence). The CDR3, as DNA: TGTGCCAGCAGCTTGGCCCGGGTCGAGCAGTACTTC. This codes for CASSLARVEQYF.

This clonotype was picked up a small number of times. The rearrangement links TRBV25-1 to TRBJ1-5, with D possibly matching TRBD1 (5 bases). Germline CDR1 is MGHDK and CDR2 is SYGVNS. CDR3 length: 16 residues. Trimming removed 3 bases from V and 4 bases from J, with 16 bases in between. DNA of the CDR3: TGTGCCAGCAGTGATGGGAGGGGAGCAGGGAATCAGCCCCAGCATTTT. Translating it yields CASSDGRGAGNQPQHF.

This clonotype was seen just once. The CDR3 DNA follows: TGCGCCAGCAGCTTGGCCTTACAGGGTTTTACATCGTTGGTGGCTGGAAACACCATATATTTT. It specifies CASSLALQGFTSLVAGNTIYF. The chain couples TRBV5-1 to TRBJ1-3; D might be TRBD1 (6 bases). V was clipped by 0 bases and J by 2 bases, with 27 bases between them. This CDR3 comprises 21 residues. Germline assignment: CDR1 SGHRS and CDR2 YFSETQ.

In its sample, this clonotype was seen a few times. The chain carries TRBV4-3 and TRBJ1-5; D not certain. CDR1 is LGHNA, CDR2 YSLEER, per germline. The CDR3 consists of 16 residues. V dropped 3 bases and J dropped 0 bases, with 12 bases sitting between them. This chain's CDR3 is CASSHWWGYSNQPQHF. The CDR3, as DNA: TGCGCCAGCAGCCACTGGTGGGGATATAGCAATCAGCCCCAGCATTTT.

The sample holds a few counts of this clonotype. Here the CDR3 DNA reads TGCAGTGTTCGCGGGGGGGCAGTGGGGGATACGCAGTATTTT. It specifies CSVRGGAVGDTQYF. This chain links TRBV20-1 with TRBJ2-3, with TRBD2 matching over 9 bases. The germline CDR1 and CDR2 sequences are DFQATT and SNEGSKA (reference sequence). With V trimmed by 7 bases and J by 6 bases, 11 bases remained unmatched. This CDR3 spans 14 amino acids.

This chain's CDR3 is CASSLGGTNYGYTF. The CDR3, as DNA: TGTGCCAGCAGTTTAGGTGGCACAAACTATGGCTACACCTTC. J is TRBJ1-2 and V is TRBV12-3 or TRBV12-4; no clear D gene. The V end was cut by 1 base, the J end by 2 bases, with 8 bases between. This CDR3 spans 14 amino acids.

This clonotype appeared many times. This chain connects TRBV12-3 or TRBV12-4 to TRBJ2-6; weak D call: TRBD1 (5 bases). V dropped 3 bases and J dropped 0 bases, with 9 bases sitting between them. The CDR3 loop spans 16 amino acids. The CDR3 loop reads CASSFGADSGANVLTF. The DNA of the CDR3 is TGTGCCAGCAGTTTTGGGGCAGACTCTGGGGCCAACGTCCTGACTTTC.

This chain uses TRBV4-1 with TRBJ1-5; the D gene is possibly TRBD1 (6 bases). The germline CDR1 and CDR2 sequences are MGHRA and YSYEKL. The CDR3 consists of 16 residues. V shed 2 bases and J shed 6 bases, with 17 bases lying between them. The CDR3 sequence: CASSQPNRDLGQPQHF. For the CDR3, the DNA is TGCGCCAGCAGCCAACCCAACAGGGATCTAGGTCAGCCCCAGCATTTT.

The chain combines TRBV28 with TRBJ1-5, with a weak D call TRBD1 (6 bases). CDR3 size: 12 residues. The germline V gene has CDR1 MDHEN and CDR2 SYDVKM. The V gene lost 8 bases and the J gene lost 6 bases, with 11 bases spanning the gap. CDR3 residues: CASQGGRQPQHF. CDR3 DNA sequence: TGTGCCAGCCAAGGGGGGCGTCAGCCCCAGCATTTT.